The TCR beta chain described here comes from a study of shared clonotypes between healthy human individuals. In the study overall: Donors, aged 18 to 49, were a couple of women and a few men. Study-wide results and limits: The sole specimen, blood, was sampled, and tissue repertoires likely differ.

The CDR3 covers 15 residues. In germline, CDR1 is SGHTA, CDR2 FQGNSA. The V and J ends lost 4 bases and 3 bases, in that order; junction bases with no gene match: 5. Notes on this clone: Its antigen is unidentified.

TCRdb's copy holds only in-frame clones and misses some; the assay was immunoSEQ multiplex PCR. The profile shows more than 2,000,000 clones, 85% to 95% of them singletons. The rearrangement uses TRBV7-2 and TRBJ2-1; TRBD1 agrees at 8 bases. The source is a man between 18 and 29 years old in good health. Sequenced sample: naive CD4+ T cells sorted from blood. Noted subset: CD45RA+ positively selected. DNA of the CDR3: TGTGCCAGCAGCTCTACAGGGGGGCACTACAATGAGCAGTTCTTC. It is translated as CASSSTGGHYNEQFF.